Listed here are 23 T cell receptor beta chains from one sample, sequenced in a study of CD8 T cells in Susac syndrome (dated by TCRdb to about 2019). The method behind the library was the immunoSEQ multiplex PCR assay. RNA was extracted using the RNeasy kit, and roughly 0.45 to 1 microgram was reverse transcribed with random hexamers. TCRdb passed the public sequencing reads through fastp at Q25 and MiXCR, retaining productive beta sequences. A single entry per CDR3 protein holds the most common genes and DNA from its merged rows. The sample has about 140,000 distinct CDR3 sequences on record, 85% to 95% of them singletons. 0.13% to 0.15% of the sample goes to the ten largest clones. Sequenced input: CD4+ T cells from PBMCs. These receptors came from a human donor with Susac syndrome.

The CDR3 DNA sequence: TGTGCCACCCAGGACAGGCACTTAGGATATAATTCACCCCTCCACTTT. Amino acids: CATQDRHLGYNSPLHF. This sequence joins TRBV11-2 and TRBJ1-6; 7 nucleotides line up with TRBD1. Germline CDR1 is SGHAT and CDR2 is FQNNGV. V dropped 10 bases and J dropped 4; count of bases not matched to a gene: 13. This CDR3 spans 16 amino acids.

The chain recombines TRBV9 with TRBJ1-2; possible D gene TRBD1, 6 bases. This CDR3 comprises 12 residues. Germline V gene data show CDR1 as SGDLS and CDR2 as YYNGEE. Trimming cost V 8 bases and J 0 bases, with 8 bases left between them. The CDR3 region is CASEGANYGYTF. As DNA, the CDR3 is TGTGCCAGTGAGGGGGCTAACTATGGCTACACCTTC.

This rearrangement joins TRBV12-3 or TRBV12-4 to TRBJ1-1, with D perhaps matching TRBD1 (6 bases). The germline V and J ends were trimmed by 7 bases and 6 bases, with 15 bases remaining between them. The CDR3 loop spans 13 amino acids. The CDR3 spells CASTPQGLSEAFF. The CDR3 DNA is TGTGCCAGCACCCCCCAGGGGCTCTCTGAAGCTTTCTTT.

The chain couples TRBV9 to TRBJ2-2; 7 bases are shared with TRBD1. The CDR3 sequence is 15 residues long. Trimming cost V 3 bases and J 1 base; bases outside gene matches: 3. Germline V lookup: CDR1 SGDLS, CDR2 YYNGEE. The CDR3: CASSAGTVNTGELFF. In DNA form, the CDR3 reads TGTGCCAGCAGCGCCGGGACAGTGAACACCGGGGAGCTGTTTTTT.

The DNA for the CDR3 is TGCATTGGGAGGGAGAACACCGGGGAGCTGTTTTTT. Residues: CIGRENTGELFF. The chain couples TRBV20-1 to TRBJ2-2; 7 bases are shared with TRBD2. In germline, CDR1 is DFQATT, CDR2 SNEGSKA (reference sequence). This CDR3 is built from 12 residues.

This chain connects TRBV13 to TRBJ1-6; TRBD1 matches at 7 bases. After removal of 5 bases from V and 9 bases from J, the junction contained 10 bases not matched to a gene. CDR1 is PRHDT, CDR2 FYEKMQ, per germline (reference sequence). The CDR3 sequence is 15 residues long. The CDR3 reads CASSETGRLGSPLHF. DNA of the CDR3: TGTGCCAGCAGCGAGACAGGGAGATTGGGTTCACCCCTCCACTTT.

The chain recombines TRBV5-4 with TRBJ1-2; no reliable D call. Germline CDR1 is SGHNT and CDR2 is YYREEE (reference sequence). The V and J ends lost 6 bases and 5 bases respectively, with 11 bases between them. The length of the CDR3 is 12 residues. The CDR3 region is CASTAGVYGYTF. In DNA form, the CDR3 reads TGTGCCAGCACCGCTGGGGTTTATGGCTACACCTTC.

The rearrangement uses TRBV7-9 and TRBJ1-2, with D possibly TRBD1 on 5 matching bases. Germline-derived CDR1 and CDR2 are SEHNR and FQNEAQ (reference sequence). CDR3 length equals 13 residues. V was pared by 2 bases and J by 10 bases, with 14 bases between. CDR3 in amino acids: CASSLSPGRDYTF. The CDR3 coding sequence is TGTGCCAGCAGCTTAAGTCCAGGGAGAGACTACACCTTC.

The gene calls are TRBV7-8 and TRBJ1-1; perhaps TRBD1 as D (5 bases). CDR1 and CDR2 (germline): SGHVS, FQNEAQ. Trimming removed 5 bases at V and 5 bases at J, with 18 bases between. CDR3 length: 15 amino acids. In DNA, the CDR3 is TGTGCCAGCAGCGAACCGCGGGGGGGGAGGACTGAAGCTTTCTTT. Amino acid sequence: CASSEPRGGRTEAFF.

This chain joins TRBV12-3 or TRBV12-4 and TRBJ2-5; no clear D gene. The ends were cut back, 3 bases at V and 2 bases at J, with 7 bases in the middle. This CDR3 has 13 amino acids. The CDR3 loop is CASSFRSQETQYF. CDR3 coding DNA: TGTGCCAGCAGTTTCCGCAGTCAAGAGACCCAGTACTTC.

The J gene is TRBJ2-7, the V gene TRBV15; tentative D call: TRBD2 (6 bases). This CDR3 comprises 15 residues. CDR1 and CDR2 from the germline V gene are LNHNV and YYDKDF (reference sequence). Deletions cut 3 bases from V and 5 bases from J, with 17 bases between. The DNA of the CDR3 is TGTGCCACCAGCAGTCCGGGTAGACGGGAGAACGAGCAGTACTTC. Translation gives CATSSPGRRENEQYF. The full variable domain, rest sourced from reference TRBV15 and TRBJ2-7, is DAMVIQNPRYQVTQFGKPVTLSCSQTLNHNVMYWYQQKSSQAPKLLFHYYDKDFNNEADTPDNFQSRRPNTSFCFLDIRSPGLGDTAMYLCATSSPGRRENEQYFGPGTRLTVT.

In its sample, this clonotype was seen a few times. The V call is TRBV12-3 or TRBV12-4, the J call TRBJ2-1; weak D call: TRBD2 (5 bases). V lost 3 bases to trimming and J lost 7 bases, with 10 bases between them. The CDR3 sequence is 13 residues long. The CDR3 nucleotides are TGTGCCAGCAGTTTGGTCTCGGGGAATGAGCAGTTCTTC. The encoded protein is CASSLVSGNEQFF.

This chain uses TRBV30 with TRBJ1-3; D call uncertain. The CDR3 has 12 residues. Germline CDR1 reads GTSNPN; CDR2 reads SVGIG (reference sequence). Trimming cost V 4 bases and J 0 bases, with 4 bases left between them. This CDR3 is CAWTGSGNTIYF. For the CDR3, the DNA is TGTGCCTGGACAGGCTCTGGAAACACCATATATTTT.

CDR3 in amino acids: CSATGTGGTNEKLFF. CDR3 nucleotide sequence: TGCAGTGCTACCGGGACAGGGGGAACTAATGAAAAACTGTTTTTT. The V gene is TRBV20-1, the J gene TRBJ1-4, with TRBD1 matching 11 bases. The germline V gene has CDR1 DFQATT and CDR2 SNEGSKA (reference sequence). V lost 4 bases to trimming and J lost 1 base; unmatched junction nucleotides: 2. This CDR3 spans 15 amino acids.

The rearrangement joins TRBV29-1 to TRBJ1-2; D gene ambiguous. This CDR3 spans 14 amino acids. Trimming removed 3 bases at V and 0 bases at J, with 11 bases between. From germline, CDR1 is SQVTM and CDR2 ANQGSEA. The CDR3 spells CSVEGQSSNYGYTF. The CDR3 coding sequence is TGCAGCGTTGAGGGCCAGTCTTCTAACTATGGCTACACCTTC.

The CDR3 DNA follows: TGTGCCAGCAGCGGGATACAGGGGTATGGCTACACCTTC. Translation: CASSGIQGYGYTF. The J gene is TRBJ1-2, the V gene TRBV9; TRBD1 agrees at 7 bases. The ends lost 3 bases at V and 5 bases at J; junction bases unmatched: 4. Germline V gene data show CDR1 as SGDLS and CDR2 as YYNGEE. CDR3 length: 13 residues.

The CDR3 is CAISGPVVSNEQFF. CDR3 coding DNA: TGTGCCATCAGTGGGCCGGTTGTTAGCAATGAGCAGTTCTTC. The chain links TRBV10-3 to TRBJ2-1; D gene uncertain. Germline V CDR1 and CDR2: ENHRY, SYGVKD. The CDR3 consists of 14 residues. Deletions cut 4 bases from V and 6 bases from J, with 13 bases between.

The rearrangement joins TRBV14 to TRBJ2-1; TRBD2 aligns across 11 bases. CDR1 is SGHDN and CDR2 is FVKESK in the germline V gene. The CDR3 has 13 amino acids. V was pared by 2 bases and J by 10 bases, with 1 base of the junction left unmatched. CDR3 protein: CASSQWTSGEQFF. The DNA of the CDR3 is TGTGCCAGCAGCCAATGGACTAGCGGGGAGCAGTTCTTC.

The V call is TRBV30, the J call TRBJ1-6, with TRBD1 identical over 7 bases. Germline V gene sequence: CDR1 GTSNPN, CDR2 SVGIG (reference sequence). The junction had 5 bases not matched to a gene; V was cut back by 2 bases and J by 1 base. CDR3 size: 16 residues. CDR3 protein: CAWSRGGASYNSPLHF. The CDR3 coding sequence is TGTGCCTGGAGTCGAGGGGGCGCTTCCTATAATTCACCCCTCCACTTT. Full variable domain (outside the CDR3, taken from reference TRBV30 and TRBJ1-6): SQTIHQWPATLVQPVGSPLSLECTVEGTSNPNLYWYRQAAGRGLQLLFYSVGIGQISSEVPQNLSASRPQDRQFILSSKKLLLSDSGFYLCAWSRGGASYNSPLHFGNGTRLTVT.

CDR3 loop: CASSPGDTQYF. DNA of the CDR3: TGTGCCAGCAGCCCTGGGGATACGCAGTATTTT. This chain joins TRBV3-1 and TRBJ2-3; D ambiguous. The CDR3 length is 11 residues. Germline CDR1 reads LGHDT; CDR2 reads YNNKEL (reference sequence). Trimming took 4 bases from V and 6 from J, leaving 5 bases between them.

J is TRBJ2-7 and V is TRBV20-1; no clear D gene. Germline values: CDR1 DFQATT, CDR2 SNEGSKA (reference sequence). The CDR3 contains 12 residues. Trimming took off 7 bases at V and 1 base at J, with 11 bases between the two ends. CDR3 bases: TGCAGTGGGAACGACGGTTCCTACGAGCAGTACTTC. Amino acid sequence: CSGNDGSYEQYF.

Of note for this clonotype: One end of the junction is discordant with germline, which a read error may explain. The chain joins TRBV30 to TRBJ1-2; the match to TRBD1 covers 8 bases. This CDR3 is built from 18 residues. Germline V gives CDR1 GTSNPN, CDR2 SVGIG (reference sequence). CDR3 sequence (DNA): TGTGCCTGGAGGGAACCGGGACAGGCATCCTCGCCCTACCCTGGCTGCACCTTC. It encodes CAWREPGQASSPYPGCTF.

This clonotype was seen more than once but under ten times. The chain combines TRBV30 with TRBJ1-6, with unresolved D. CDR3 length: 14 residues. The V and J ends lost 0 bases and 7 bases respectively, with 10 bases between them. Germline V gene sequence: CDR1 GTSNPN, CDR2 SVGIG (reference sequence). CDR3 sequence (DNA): TGTGCCTGGAGTGTAGAGGCAGCCAATTCACCCCTCCACTTT. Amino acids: CAWSVEAANSPLHF.